The present entry profiles one T cell receptor (beta chain) with its context. This entry comes from a study of blood T cell repertoires in COVID-19. About the research overall: PBMCs, B-cell-depleted T cells, or T cells were the source of the cDNA or gDNA that made up the material.

Clones were sequenced by immunoSEQ multiplex PCR, and TCRdb holds only the in-frame ones, with some missing. This sample has over 130,000 clones, with about 85% found just once. V shed 3 bases and J 4 bases; nucleotides not matched to a gene: 4. Germline CDR1 is KGHSH and CDR2 is LQKENI. The CDR3 is 15 amino acids. The sample taken for sequencing was peripheral blood. This chain uses TRBV18 with TRBJ2-1, with 9 bases lining up with TRBD1. The clonotype originates from a woman aged 55-70 years with active or convalescent COVID-19. The CDR3 coding sequence is TGTGCCAGCTCACCGGGGGGACAGGGTTACAATGAGCAGTTCTTC. Amino acids: CASSPGGQGYNEQFF.